Listed below are T cell receptor beta chains from one sample, sequenced in a study of T cells in Graves' hyperthyroidism and ophthalmopathy. TCRdb recomputed calls from the multiplex PCR reads with MiXCR, one row per CDR3 protein. The data contain 500,000 to 550,000 distinct CDR3 sequences, 15% to 20% of them singletons. Sequencing was performed on blood. The source of these receptors is a man aged 40-49 years with Graves' ophthalmopathy. Both conserved end residues are part of each CDR3. A D gene is named only where the DNA matches it firmly. Expanded clones are given a class, and other clones once, few, many or no size at all.

V,D,size,length,J,DNA,CDR3
TRBV28,.,.,16,TRBJ2-4,TGTGCCAGCAGTCCCTATGTTAAGCTAAATAAAAACATTCAGTACTTC,CASSPYVKLNKNIQYF
TRBV7-3,TRBD2,many,18,TRBJ2-7,TGTGCCAGCAGCCATAGCCCTTCTCCGGGACTACCGCTTGTAGAGCAGTACTTC,CASSHSPSPGLPLVEQYF
TRBV4-1,.,few,15,TRBJ2-5,TGCGCCAGCAGCTACCGGGCAGGGATCGGGGAGACCCAGTACTTC,CASSYRAGIGETQYF
TRBV29-1,.,.,13,TRBJ2-7,TGCAGCGTTGAAGGTAGGGGGGCCTACGAGCAGTACTTC,CSVEGRGAYEQYF
TRBV7-9,.,many,14,TRBJ2-5,TGTGCCAGCACTACGGGGTCAGGGCGGGAGACCCAGTACTTC,CASTTGSGRETQYF
TRBV11-2,.,many,15,TRBJ2-1,TGTGCCAGCAGCTTGAGGAGTGGGCCCTACAATGAGCAGTTCTTC,CASSLRSGPYNEQFF
TRBV14,.,few,15,TRBJ2-3,TGTGCCAGCAGCCAAGAAGCTTCTTTCACAGATACGCAGTATTTT,CASSQEASFTDTQYF
TRBV6-5,.,few,14,TRBJ2-7,TGTGCCAGCAGTTACATAGGAGGAAAGGGCGAGCAGTACTTC,CASSYIGGKGEQYF
TRBV7-2,TRBD1,many,16,TRBJ2-1,TGTGCCAGCAGCTCCCCGACAGGGTCGGGTTACAATGAGCAGTTCTTC,CASSSPTGSGYNEQFF
TRBV20-1,.,.,11,TRBJ1-3,TGCAGTGCTAGAAGGGCAAACACCATATATTTT,CSARRANTIYF
TRBV19,TRBD2,.,14,TRBJ2-7,TGTGCCAGTAGTATAGGCGGGACTATCTACGAGCAGTACTTC,CASSIGGTIYEQYF
TRBV3-1,TRBD1,.,16,TRBJ2-2,TGTGCCAGCAGCCAAGTTGGGACAGCCCTTGGAGGGGAGCTGTTTTTT,CASSQVGTALGGELFF
TRBV5-1,TRBD2,.,17,TRBJ2-2,TGCGCCAGCAGCTTGGGGACTAGCGGGAGTAGGACCGGGGAGCTGTTTTTT,CASSLGTSGSRTGELFF
TRBV4-2,.,few,18,TRBJ2-1,TGTGCCAGCAGCCATGGAGGGGCCCCGGGAGTGACCTACAATGAGCAGTTCTTC,CASSHGGAPGVTYNEQFF
TRBV12-3/TRBV12-4,TRBD2,few,15,TRBJ2-3,TGTGCCAGCAGTTACACTAGCGGGAGCGGGGATACGCAGTATTTT,CASSYTSGSGDTQYF
TRBV20-1,.,.,15,TRBJ2-7,TGCAGTGCTAGAGGGGGAGGAGGGGGTTTCCACGAGCAGTACTTC,CSARGGGGGFHEQYF
TRBV12-3/TRBV12-4,TRBD1,many,15,TRBJ1-1,TGTGCCAGCAACCCGACAGGGACCATGAACACTGAAGCTTTCTTT,CASNPTGTMNTEAFF
TRBV11-2,TRBD1,.,11,TRBJ2-7,TGTGCCAGCAGCCAAGACAGGGTGCAGTACTTC,CASSQDRVQYF
TRBV3-1,.,many,15,TRBJ2-4,TGTGCCAGCAGCCAAGTTGAGGGCGCCAAAAACATTCAGTACTTC,CASSQVEGAKNIQYF
TRBV25-1,.,few,17,TRBJ2-2,TGTGCCAGCAGTGAAAAGTTGGGACGGGCGGGCACCGGGGAGCTGTTTTTT,CASSEKLGRAGTGELFF
TRBV20-1,TRBD1,.,14,TRBJ2-1,TGCAGTGCTCCATGGACAGGGGTGCACAATGAGCAGTTCTTC,CSAPWTGVHNEQFF
TRBV6-1,.,.,14,TRBJ1-5,TGTGCCAGCCAGGCGGGGGGATGGGGTCAGCCCCAGCATTTT,CASQAGGWGQPQHF
TRBV6-2/TRBV6-3,TRBD2,many,15,TRBJ2-1,TGTGCCAGCAGTTACATAGCGGGAAGGAACAATGAGCAGTTCTTC,CASSYIAGRNNEQFF
TRBV5-1,.,.,12,TRBJ1-2,TGCGCCAGCAGCGACGGGCTATATGGCTACACCTTC,CASSDGLYGYTF
TRBV11-2,TRBD2,many,17,TRBJ2-3,TGTGCCAGCAGCCCCCGTCCTCTTATCGGGAGGACAGATACGCAGTATTTT,CASSPRPLIGRTDTQYF
TRBV2,.,.,13,TRBJ2-4,TGTGCCAGCAGCCCAGGAGGGCGGGACATTCAGTACTTC,CASSPGGRDIQYF
TRBV6-2/TRBV6-3,TRBD1,.,12,TRBJ1-1,TGTGCCAGCAGGGGGACAGGGAAAGAAGCTTTCTTT,CASRGTGKEAFF
TRBV5-1,.,many,15,TRBJ2-7,TGCGCCAGCAGCCGAAAAACTCAGGAGTCCGGCGAGCAGTACTTC,CASSRKTQESGEQYF
TRBV20-1,.,few,13,TRBJ2-2,TGCAGTGCGCCGGGACTTCACACCGGGGAGCTGTTTTTT,CSAPGLHTGELFF
TRBV9,.,.,17,TRBJ2-2,TGTGCCAGCAGCGTAGCTACGAGCGGGCGGAACACCGGGGAGCTGTTTTTT,CASSVATSGRNTGELFF
TRBV11-2,.,many,15,TRBJ2-6,TGTGCCAGCAGCTTGTCGGGGACTGGGGCCAACGTCCTGACTTTC,CASSLSGTGANVLTF
TRBV27,.,many,14,TRBJ1-2,TGTGCCAGCAGTCCTCCGGGGCCTAACTATGGCTACACCTTC,CASSPPGPNYGYTF
TRBV20-1,.,many,14,TRBJ1-2,TGCAGTGCTAGAAGACCGTCCGAACGCTATGGCTACACCTTC,CSARRPSERYGYTF
TRBV7-3,TRBD2,few,13,TRBJ2-1,TGTGCCAGCAGCCCGGACCAACTAGCGGCCCAGTTCTTC,CASSPDQLAAQFF
TRBV7-2,.,.,14,TRBJ1-6,TGTGCCAGCAGCGACGGACCCCATAATTCACCCCTCCACTTT,CASSDGPHNSPLHF
TRBV29-1,TRBD1,.,13,TRBJ2-5,TGCAGCATCAACAGGGGGGTTCAAGAGACCCAGTACTTC,CSINRGVQETQYF
TRBV2,.,few,14,TRBJ1-2,TGTGCCAGCAGACAACCGGGGCAGACACGTGGCTACACCTTC,CASRQPGQTRGYTF
TRBV12-3/TRBV12-4,.,many,17,TRBJ1-5,TGTGCCAGCAGTATCTTGCCCCAGCCCAATAGCAATCAGCCCCAGCATTTT,CASSILPQPNSNQPQHF
TRBV19,.,few,14,TRBJ1-1,TGTGCCAGTAGTATAGGACTGATGAACACTGAAGCTTTCTTT,CASSIGLMNTEAFF
TRBV9,.,.,15,TRBJ2-6,TGTGCCAGCAGCGTAGCGGACTCTGGGGCCAACGTCCTGACTTTC,CASSVADSGANVLTF
TRBV28,TRBD2,many,15,TRBJ2-7,TGTGCCAGCAGTTTTGGACTAGCGTTAGTCTACGAGCAGTACTTC,CASSFGLALVYEQYF
TRBV29-1,TRBD2,.,15,TRBJ2-2,TGCAGCGTTACTTTAAGCGGGGCGAACACCGGGGAGCTGTTTTTT,CSVTLSGANTGELFF
TRBV7-9,.,few,13,TRBJ2-3,TGTGCCAGCAGCTCGGGACTGCCAGATACGCAGTATTTT,CASSSGLPDTQYF
TRBV6-4,TRBD1,.,17,TRBJ1-5,TGTGCCAGCAGCGGACAGGGGCGAACGGGGAGCAATCAGCCCCAGCATTTT,CASSGQGRTGSNQPQHF
TRBV3-1,.,.,14,TRBJ1-3,TGTGCCAGCAGGTCGGGTCTCTCTGGAAACACCATATATTTT,CASRSGLSGNTIYF
TRBV5-1,.,.,15,TRBJ2-2,TGCGCCAGCAGCTCGGTGGCTCAGAACACCGGGGAGCTGTTTTTT,CASSSVAQNTGELFF
TRBV2,TRBD2,once,16,TRBJ2-1,TGTGCCAGCACCACCGGGACTAGCGGGTCCTACAATGAGCAGTTCTTC,CASTTGTSGSYNEQFF
TRBV5-1,.,few,15,TRBJ2-5,TGCGCCAGCAGCTTGGGATCAGGAGGGTCAGAGACCCAGTACTTC,CASSLGSGGSETQYF
TRBV20-1,TRBD1,many,12,TRBJ2-7,TGCAGTGCTGAGGGGGCTGACTACGAGCAGTACTTC,CSAEGADYEQYF
TRBV7-9,.,many,18,TRBJ2-3,TGTGCCAGCAGCTTAGCGCGAGAAGAGGCCACTCGCACAGATACGCAGTATTTT,CASSLAREEATRTDTQYF
TRBV19,.,.,14,TRBJ2-7,TGTGCCAGTAGGGCCCGACGAGAGTCCTACGAGCAGTACTTC,CASRARRESYEQYF
TRBV5-6,.,few,15,TRBJ1-5,TGTGCCAGCAGCCTACGGACAGCAAGCAATCAGCCCCAGCATTTT,CASSLRTASNQPQHF
TRBV6-2/TRBV6-3,.,many,15,TRBJ2-1,TGTGCCAGCACTCACTACGGGGCTTCCTACAATGAGCAGTTCTTC,CASTHYGASYNEQFF
TRBV12-3/TRBV12-4,.,few,11,TRBJ1-2,TGTGCCAGCAGGCTCTCCTATGGCTACACCTTC,CASRLSYGYTF
TRBV20-1,TRBD2,.,17,TRBJ2-1,TGCAGTGCTAGAACCATACTAGCGGGAGCCCTCCACGATGAGCAGTTCTTC,CSARTILAGALHDEQFF
TRBV6-2/TRBV6-3,.,.,14,TRBJ1-2,TGTGCCAGCAGTTCTACGACAGGACGCTATGGCTACACCTTC,CASSSTTGRYGYTF
TRBV28,.,.,13,TRBJ2-5,TGTGCCAGCAGTTTGCCGGGAAAAGAGACCCAGTACTTC,CASSLPGKETQYF
TRBV5-6,.,.,15,TRBJ2-7,TGTGCCAGCAGTGGTGGTGGCAGGGTGGGAGACGAGCAGTACTTC,CASSGGGRVGDEQYF